This TCR beta chain was found in a study of Graves' ophthalmopathy and Graves' hyperthyroidism. Amplification of the TCR beta CDR3 regions used RNA transcripts (as template). Second-round multiplex PCR followed a first-round RT-PCR using HTBI primers. TCRdb re-called the multiplex PCR reads through MiXCR, storing one row per CDR3 protein. There are about 400,000 distinct CDR3 sequences in the sample; roughly 18% occur only once, and 1.5% to 2% lies in the top ten. The CDR3 extends over 14 amino acids. Germline-derived CDR1 and CDR2 are LGHDT and YNNKEL (reference sequence). Trimming cost V 7 bases and J 9 bases, with 21 bases left between them.

The sequence came from a woman aged 18-35 years with Graves' ophthalmopathy. The J gene is TRBJ1-1, the V gene TRBV3-1; tentatively, D is TRBD1 (6 bases). The sequenced sample was peripheral blood. DNA of the CDR3: TGTGCCAGCATCCTTACAGTGGGGGCAGGGAAAGCTTTCTTT. It encodes CASILTVGAGKAFF.